The rows below give T cell receptor beta chains drawn from one sample of a study of cytomegalovirus exposure and HLA in healthy donors. Sequencing used immunoSEQ multiplex PCR; TCRdb keeps in-frame clones, though not all of them. The table lists approximately 250,000 clones, roughly 78% of them singletons. Sequences were obtained from PBMCs. All receptors come from a boy aged 5 to 17 in good health and CMV-seronegative. CDR3s include the opening cysteine and the closing phenylalanine or tryptophan. D genes are given only for firm matches. The size of a clone is reported for some rows only, either as once, few or many, or as a class for expanded clones.

-,TRBJ2-3,TRBV7-9,TRBD2,CASRTGLAGGLDTQYF,TGTGCCAGCAGGACGGGACTAGCCGGAGGTTTAGATACGCAGTATTTT
-,TRBJ2-7,TRBV5-1,-,CASRDRSSVHYEQYF,TGCGCCAGCAGGGACAGAAGTTCGGTGCACTACGAGCAGTACTTC
-,TRBJ2-7,TRBV29-1,-,CSVEQSYEQYF,TGCAGCGTTGAACAATCCTACGAGCAGTACTTC
once,TRBJ1-5,TRBV9,-,CASSGGSQPQHF,TGTGCCAGCAGCGGCGGGAGTCAGCCCCAGCATTTT
-,TRBJ1-4,TRBV11-3,TRBD1,CASSPGQGSRLFF,TGTGCCAGCAGCCCCGGACAGGGAAGCCGACTGTTTTTT
-,TRBJ1-2,TRBV12-5,-,CASGFLGSSYGYTF,TGTGCTAGTGGTTTTCTAGGCTCCTCCTATGGCTACACCTTC
once,TRBJ2-1,TRBV6-6,TRBD2,CASSYPPGGNEQFF,TGTGCCAGCAGTTACCCCCCGGGGGGCAATGAGCAGTTCTTC
once,TRBJ2-7,TRBV5-8,-,CASSLGTAEQYF,TGTGCCAGCAGCTTGGGAACAGCCGAGCAGTACTTC
-,TRBJ1-5,TRBV2,TRBD1,CASSGTGGGQPQHF,TGTGCCAGCAGCGGGACAGGGGGGGGTCAGCCCCAGCATTTT
-,TRBJ1-4,TRBV10-3,TRBD1,CAIRPGGAGEKLFF,TGTGCCATCAGACCAGGGGGCGCGGGTGAAAAACTGTTTTTT
-,TRBJ2-7,TRBV6-6,-,CASSPNRGASYEQYF,TGTGCCAGCAGCCCAAACCGGGGGGCTAGCTACGAGCAGTACTTC
-,TRBJ2-7,TRBV7-2,-,CASSWGIAGQGEQYF,TGTGCCAGCAGCTGGGGAATAGCGGGACAGGGCGAGCAGTACTTC
-,TRBJ2-1,TRBV27,TRBD1,CATQGVRGTYNEQFF,TGTGCCACCCAGGGGGTCAGGGGAACCTACAATGAGCAGTTCTTC
-,TRBJ1-2,TRBV15,-,CATGQSYGYTF,TGTGCCACCGGGCAGAGCTATGGCTACACCTTC
-,TRBJ2-3,TRBV5-1,TRBD2,CASSSTSGSTDTQYF,TGCGCCAGCAGCTCAACTAGCGGGAGCACAGATACGCAGTATTTT
-,TRBJ1-1,TRBV7-2,-,CASSLEAGRNTEAFF,TGTGCCAGCAGCTTAGAGGCCGGGAGGAACACTGAAGCTTTCTTT
-,TRBJ1-2,TRBV30,-,CAWSVRGGLDYGYTF,TGTGCCTGGAGTGTACGCGGGGGCTTGGACTATGGCTACACCTTC
-,TRBJ2-1,TRBV12-2,-,CASRLADSLGLAITYNEQFF,TGTGCAAGTCGCTTAGCGGATTCTTTAGGACTAGCGATTACGTACAATGAGCAGTTCTTC
-,TRBJ2-4,TRBV7-9,-,CASSLLKLTKNIQYF,TGTGCCAGCAGCTTGCTTAAGCTTACCAAAAACATTCAGTACTTC
few,TRBJ2-7,TRBV19,-,CASSSRLTGKGEQYF,TGTGCCAGTAGTTCCCGACTTACAGGGAAGGGCGAGCAGTACTTC
-,TRBJ2-5,TRBV29-1,-,CSVGGRYQETQYF,TGCAGCGTGGGAGGACGGTACCAAGAGACCCAGTACTTC
-,TRBJ2-3,TRBV6-4,-,CASSEQGRADTQYF,TGTGCCAGCAGTGAACAGGGTCGTGCAGATACGCAGTATTTT
once,TRBJ1-1,TRBV27,-,CASSLGGVGSEAFF,TGTGCCAGCAGTTTAGGGGGCGTTGGCTCTGAAGCTTTCTTT
-,TRBJ1-2,TRBV27,-,CASSLGTGWDGYTF,TGTGCCAGCAGTTTAGGCACAGGGTGGGATGGCTACACCTTC
-,TRBJ2-1,TRBV7-9,TRBD1,CASSRFGKRTGLYNEQFF,TGTGCCAGCAGCCGGTTTGGGAAACGGACAGGGCTCTACAATGAGCAGTTCTTC
-,TRBJ2-7,TRBV5-6,-,CASSLRGHFYEQYF,TGTGCCAGCAGCTTACGGGGACACTTCTACGAGCAGTACTTC
-,TRBJ2-7,TRBV4-1,TRBD1,CASSFETGGHYEQYF,TGCGCCAGCAGCTTCGAGACAGGGGGCCACTACGAGCAGTACTTC
-,TRBJ1-1,TRBV30,-,CAWGTGNTEAFF,TGTGCCTGGGGTACAGGGAACACTGAAGCTTTCTTT
once,TRBJ2-3,TRBV29-1,-,CSGGLLTDTQYF,TGCAGCGGGGGGCTTCTCACAGATACGCAGTATTTT
-,TRBJ1-2,TRBV6-4,TRBD1,CASSESGGYYGYTF,TGTGCCAGCAGTGAGTCAGGGGGTTACTATGGCTACACCTTC
few,TRBJ1-5,TRBV6-5,-,CASSDRSHQPQHF,TGTGCCAGCAGTGACAGGTCACATCAGCCCCAGCATTTT
-,TRBJ2-7,TRBV7-9,TRBD2,CASSLGAGEYVREQYF,TGTGCCAGCAGCTTAGGAGCGGGAGAGTACGTTCGCGAGCAGTACTTC
once,TRBJ1-3,TRBV6-4,-,CASSEGGGSGNTIYF,TGTGCCAGCAGTGAGGGGGGGGGATCTGGAAACACCATATATTTT
-,TRBJ2-7,TRBV6-5,-,CASSYSEGSHEQYF,TGTGCCAGCAGTTACTCGGAGGGTTCCCACGAGCAGTACTTC
-,TRBJ1-6,TRBV6-1,TRBD1,CASSELDRGENNSPLHF,TGTGCCAGCAGTGAACTGGACAGGGGCGAGAATAATTCACCCCTCCACTTT
once,TRBJ2-1,TRBV5-1,-,CASSLGPGSYEQFF,TGCGCCAGCAGCTTGGGACCCGGGAGTTATGAGCAGTTCTTC
-,TRBJ2-5,TRBV5-4,-,CASSFMGGGTQYF,TGTGCCAGCAGCTTCATGGGGGGAGGGACCCAGTACTTC
-,TRBJ2-3,TRBV18,TRBD1,CASSRQGSTDTQYF,TGTGCCAGCTCACGACAGGGTAGCACAGATACGCAGTATTTT
-,TRBJ2-7,TRBV2,-,CASSEAGRGSYEQYF,TGTGCCAGCAGTGAAGCTGGCAGGGGAAGCTACGAGCAGTACTTC
-,TRBJ2-7,TRBV5-1,TRBD1,CASSFPGQGLREQYF,TGCGCCAGCAGCTTTCCGGGACAGGGCCTTCGCGAGCAGTACTTC
-,TRBJ1-1,TRBV15,-,CATSRDMANTEAFF,TGTGCCACCAGCAGAGATATGGCAAACACTGAAGCTTTCTTT
-,TRBJ2-7,TRBV7-9,TRBD2,CASSLGGTTLLEQYF,TGTGCCAGCAGCTTAGGGGGGACTACACTACTGGAGCAGTACTTC
-,TRBJ2-2,TRBV7-3,TRBD2,CASSSSGLATLGGELFF,TGTGCCAGCAGCTCTTCCGGACTAGCTACGCTGGGCGGGGAGCTGTTTTTT
once,TRBJ2-7,TRBV29-1,-,CSVDLPGLGYEQYF,TGCAGCGTTGACCTCCCAGGGCTAGGGTACGAGCAGTACTTC
-,TRBJ1-3,TRBV10-3,TRBD1,CAISETYRGLGNTIYF,TGTGCCATCAGTGAGACCTACAGGGGGCTGGGAAACACCATATATTTT
-,TRBJ1-3,TRBV6-1,-,CASSFISGNTIYF,TGTGCCAGCAGTTTCATCTCTGGAAACACCATATATTTT
-,TRBJ1-1,TRBV7-9,-,CASSQRGLHTEAFF,TGTGCCAGCAGCCAGCGGGGCTTACACACTGAAGCTTTCTTT
-,TRBJ1-2,TRBV6-5,-,CASSYSGGGRNGYTF,TGTGCCAGCAGTTACTCTGGGGGGGGCCGTAATGGCTACACCTTC
-,TRBJ2-7,TRBV30,TRBD2,CAWSVQGGLAVREQYF,TGTGCCTGGAGTGTACAGGGAGGACTAGCTGTGCGAGAGCAGTACTTC
-,TRBJ2-7,TRBV19,-,CASSTGDTYEQYF,TGTGCCAGTAGTACGGGGGATACCTACGAGCAGTACTTC
-,TRBJ2-5,TRBV9,TRBD2,CASSAGLAEETQYF,TGTGCCAGCAGCGCGGGACTAGCGGAAGAGACCCAGTACTTC
-,TRBJ1-1,TRBV10-3,-,CAISPSGPEAYTEAFF,TGTGCCATCAGCCCCTCTGGCCCCGAGGCGTACACTGAAGCTTTCTTT